Below, 28 T cell receptor beta chains from the same sample are listed, as sequenced in a study of shared clonotypes between healthy human individuals. This table comes from immunoSEQ multiplex PCR, and its TCRdb copy is limited to in-frame clones, with some not included. The data hold fewer than 650,000 clones, with 75% to 85% observed a single time. Material for sequencing was PBMCs. The receptors derive from a woman aged 40 to 49 in good health. Some clones in this sample may be carry-over from other donors' samples.

The rearrangement joins TRBV5-1 to TRBJ2-7, with D unclear. Trimming took 4 bases from V and 1 from J, leaving 12 bases between them. Per the germline V gene, CDR1 is SGHRS and CDR2 is YFSETQ. The CDR3 runs to 14 residues. DNA for the CDR3: TGCGCCAGCAGCACCGATGGCAGATCCTACGAGCAGTACTTC. Translated: CASSTDGRSYEQYF.

V is TRBV9 and J is TRBJ2-7; TRBD1 aligns across 7 bases. The J segment lost 2 bases and the V segment lost 3 bases, leaving 5 bases of the junction unmatched. The length of the CDR3 is 14 residues. Germline-derived CDR1 and CDR2 are SGDLS and YYNGEE. The CDR3 spells CASSATGQTYEQYF. For the CDR3, the DNA is TGTGCCAGCAGCGCAACGGGACAGACCTACGAGCAGTACTTC.

As regards this clone: A far more abundant clone sits one base away, making this likely a read error. This rearrangement joins TRBV6-4 to TRBJ2-6; D perhaps matches TRBD1 (6 bases). The CDR3 contains 15 residues. Trimming took off 3 bases at V and 0 bases at J, with 6 bases between the two ends. Germline values: CDR1 MRHNA, CDR2 SNTAGT. The CDR3 DNA reads TGTGCCAGCAGTGAGGACAGCTCTGGGGCCAACGTCCTGACTTTC. Its protein is CASSEDSSGANVLTF.

This clone has a single count. The chain employs TRBV5-8 and TRBJ1-3, with 8 bases fitting TRBD1. Trimming cost V 7 bases and J 3 bases; bases outside gene matches: 9. CDR3 length: 15 amino acids. Germline values: CDR1 SGHTS, CDR2 YDEGEE. The CDR3 region is CASRLGQVVGNTIYF. The CDR3 bases are TGTGCCAGCCGATTGGGACAGGTCGTTGGAAACACCATATATTTT.

V and J are TRBV5-1 and TRBJ2-1; possible D gene TRBD1, 5 bases. The germline CDR1 and CDR2 sequences are SGHRS and YFSETQ. V was clipped by 0 bases and J by 5 bases, with 12 bases between them. The CDR3 has 15 amino acids. CDR3 protein: CASSLGPAGNNEQFF. CDR3 nucleotides: TGCGCCAGCAGCTTGGGTCCGGCAGGGAACAATGAGCAGTTCTTC.

CDR3 sequence reads: CASSMVAGGSVDTQYF. As DNA, the CDR3 is TGTGCCAGTAGTATGGTGGCAGGGGGCTCGGTAGATACGCAGTATTTT. The J gene is TRBJ2-3, the V gene TRBV19; 8 bases line up with TRBD1. Looked up from germline, CDR1 is LNHDA and CDR2 is SQIVND (reference sequence). The CDR3 totals 16 residues. The junction had 10 bases not matched to a gene; V was cut back by 3 bases and J by 5 bases.

The rearrangement links TRBV19 to TRBJ1-2, with 11 bases fitting TRBD1. The CDR3 consists of 13 residues. The germline V gene has CDR1 LNHDA and CDR2 SQIVND (reference sequence). The J segment lost 8 bases and the V segment lost 4 bases, leaving 3 bases of the junction unmatched. In DNA form, the CDR3 reads TGTGCCAGTAGTAGGGACAGGGGGTACGGCTACACCTTC. Its protein product is CASSRDRGYGYTF.

The chain couples TRBV5-1 to TRBJ2-2; weak D call: TRBD2 (6 bases). In germline, CDR1 is SGHRS, CDR2 YFSETQ. The CDR3 has 13 amino acids. V gave up 3 bases and J gave up 3 bases, with 6 bases separating them. The CDR3 reads CASSWEDTGELFF. CDR3 bases: TGCGCCAGCAGCTGGGAGGACACCGGGGAGCTGTTTTTT.

The V gene is TRBV18, the J gene TRBJ2-7; D is unresolved. This CDR3 region has 13 residues. The germline V gene has CDR1 KGHSH and CDR2 LQKENI. Deletions cut 6 bases from V and 3 bases from J, with 12 bases between. The CDR3: CASSPTSDYEQYF. DNA for the CDR3: TGTGCCAGCTCTCCAACCAGTGACTACGAGCAGTACTTC.

This clone has at least ten counts. In DNA form, the CDR3 reads TGTGCCTGGATGAGGCAGAGGGACGGCACCGGGGAGCTGTTTTTT. It encodes CAWMRQRDGTGELFF. The chain joins TRBV30 to TRBJ2-2; either TRBD1 or TRBD2 may supply D (5 bases each). The CDR3 loop spans 15 amino acids. V was shortened by 4 bases and J by 4 bases, with 16 bases between the two germline ends. Germline loops: CDR1 GTSNPN, CDR2 SVGIG (reference sequence).

This clone is a singleton in its sample. The chain has TRBV9 and TRBJ2-5; 11 positions match TRBD1. The V segment lost 9 bases and the J segment 5 bases; nucleotides outside the gene matches: 9. The CDR3 has 14 residues. Germline assignment: CDR1 SGDLS and CDR2 YYNGEE. The CDR3 nucleotides are TGTGCCACGACCGGACAGGGGGCATGGGAGACCCAGTACTTC. Translated, it gives CATTGQGAWETQYF.

A remark on this clone: This may stem from a read error, because a much larger clone lies one nucleotide away. Other DNA sequences in this sample translate to the same CDR3. The rearrangement joins TRBV28 to TRBJ1-1, with D possibly TRBD1 on 5 matching bases. Looked up from germline, CDR1 is MDHEN and CDR2 is SYDVKM. CDR3 length: 14 residues. This chain's CDR3 is CASSFVVDTGEAFF. Here the CDR3 DNA reads TGCGCCAGCAGTTTTGTTGTGGACACCGGAGAAGCTTTCTTT.

In this sample, this clone turned up once. J is TRBJ2-1 and V is TRBV9; D is undetermined. The CDR3 has 15 amino acids. Trimming removed 3 bases at V and 7 bases at J, with 17 bases between. CDR1 is SGDLS and CDR2 is YYNGEE in the germline V gene. CDR3 DNA: TGTGCCAGCAGCGCCCTAGTCTCCCCGCGGAATGAGCAGTTCTTC. Its translation: CASSALVSPRNEQFF.

This clone was seen more than once but under ten times. The chain uses TRBV29-1 and TRBJ2-1; 9 nucleotides agree with TRBD2. The germline V gene encodes CDR1 SQVTM and CDR2 ANQGSEA. J gave up 4 bases and V 5 bases, and 6 bases lay outside the gene matches. The CDR3 consists of 14 residues. CDR3 DNA: TGCAGCGTTCGTGGGACTAGCCGTTACAATGAGCAGTTCTTC. Translation: CSVRGTSRYNEQFF.

The chain joins TRBV29-1 to TRBJ2-1; the match to TRBD2 covers 14 bases. This CDR3 spans 14 amino acids. Looked up from germline, CDR1 is SQVTM and CDR2 is ANQGSEA. V shed 5 bases, J shed 9 bases, and the junction held 6 bases outside the gene matches. The CDR3 loop reads CSVKGLAGEIEQFF. The CDR3 nucleotides read TGCAGCGTTAAGGGACTAGCGGGAGAGATTGAGCAGTTCTTC.

V usage is TRBV7-2 and J usage is TRBJ2-5; 10 nucleotides agree with TRBD1. Trimming at V came to 2 bases and at J to 4 bases, leaving 7 bases not matched to a gene. The germline V gene has CDR1 SGHTA and CDR2 FQGNSA. The CDR3 spans 16 residues. For the CDR3, the DNA is TGTGCCAGCAGCTTAAATGACAGGGGGCTGGTAGAGACCCAGTACTTC. It is translated as CASSLNDRGLVETQYF.

This clone was seen a few times. V and J are TRBV5-1 and TRBJ2-3; tentatively, D is TRBD1 or TRBD2 (6 bases each). The V gene's germline CDR1 is SGHRS and CDR2 YFSETQ. V dropped 6 bases and J dropped 6 bases, with 23 bases sitting between them. The CDR3 is made up of 16 amino acids. CDR3 protein: CASTYPEGGGGDTQYF. In DNA form, the CDR3 reads TGCGCCAGCACCTACCCCGAAGGGGGAGGTGGGGATACGCAGTATTTT.

About this clone: Relative to the germline gene, one junction end is altered; a read error may explain this. This rearrangement joins TRBV7-7 to TRBJ2-5; D not certain. In germline, CDR1 is SSHAT, CDR2 FNYEAQ (reference sequence). This CDR3 spans 13 amino acids. The CDR3 DNA follows: TGTGCTAGCAGCTTAGACGCGTTGGAGACCCAGTACTTC. Amino acid sequence: CASSLDALETQYF.

This clone has a count of ten or more. The rearrangement links TRBV7-2 to TRBJ1-5, with D perhaps TRBD1 (5 bases). Trimming left V 2 bases short and J 0 bases short, with 14 bases between. Germline values: CDR1 SGHTA, CDR2 FQGNSA. The CDR3 length is 17 residues. This chain's CDR3 is CASSLRSGPYSNQPQHF. Written as DNA, the CDR3 is TGTGCCAGCAGCTTACGGTCAGGGCCCTATAGCAATCAGCCCCAGCATTTT.

The chain recombines TRBV14 with TRBJ2-4; perhaps TRBD1 as D (8 bases). Germline V gene sequence: CDR1 SGHDN, CDR2 FVKESK. Between the trimmed V and J ends, which lost 5 bases and 8 bases, there was a span of 19 bases. The CDR3 contains 15 residues. The CDR3 DNA sequence: TGTGCCAGCAGCTTGTACAGGGGGGGGAAGGACATTCAGTACTTC. This encodes CASSLYRGGKDIQYF.

DNA of the CDR3: TGTGCCAGCAGCGTAAATGGGCAGAGCTCCTACGAGCAGTACTTC. This translates into CASSVNGQSSYEQYF. V and J are TRBV7-2 and TRBJ2-7; D not resolved. This CDR3 is built from 15 residues. The germline V gene has CDR1 SGHTA and CDR2 FQGNSA. V gave up 5 bases and J gave up 0 bases, with 14 bases separating them.

This chain joins TRBV9 and TRBJ1-1; D unresolved. The CDR3 totals 14 residues. The V and J ends lost 4 bases and 4 bases respectively, with 14 bases between them. Germline V gene sequence: CDR1 SGDLS, CDR2 YYNGEE. The DNA of the CDR3 is TGTGCCAGCAGCATCTCCACTTTTGGCACTGAAGCTTTCTTT. This encodes CASSISTFGTEAFF.

The rearrangement links TRBV9 to TRBJ2-7, with D possibly matching TRBD2 (5 bases). V lost 0 bases and J 4 bases, leaving 8 bases between the germline ends. The CDR3 covers 13 residues. Germline loops: CDR1 SGDLS, CDR2 YYNGEE. The CDR3 nucleotides are TGTGCCAGCAGCGTAGGGGAGCGGTACGAGCAGTACTTC. Encoded protein: CASSVGERYEQYF.

The J gene is TRBJ2-7, the V gene TRBV6-5; tentative D call: TRBD1 (6 bases). V lost 4 bases and J 6 bases, leaving 10 bases between the germline ends. From germline, CDR1 is MNHEY and CDR2 SVGAGI. The CDR3 extends over 12 amino acids. CDR3 DNA sequence: TGTGCCAGCAGTTCACAGGGCACCGAGCAGTACTTC. Protein: CASSSQGTEQYF.

This clone was counted a few times. Given a far larger clone just one base away, this is likely a sequencing read error. The chain joins TRBV30 to TRBJ1-1, with no clear D. Germline V CDR1 and CDR2: GTSNPN, SVGIG (reference sequence). The CDR3 is 12 amino acids. The germline V and J ends were trimmed by 2 bases and 9 bases, with 13 bases remaining between them. CDR3 bases: TGTGCCTGGAGTCTCCCTGCGTCGAAAGCTTTCTTT. It yields the protein CAWSLPASKAFF.

Comment on this clone: A much bigger clone sits one base away, suggesting this may be a read error. The J gene is TRBJ2-2, the V gene TRBV30, with D possibly being TRBD1 or TRBD2 (7 bases each). The CDR3 length is 15 residues. Looked up from germline, CDR1 is GTSNPN and CDR2 is SVGIG (reference sequence). Between the trimmed V and J ends, which lost 4 bases and 5 bases, there was a span of 17 bases. The CDR3 is CAWKSAGGDTGELFF. The CDR3 coding sequence is TGTGCCTGGAAGAGTGCAGGGGGGGATACCGGGGAGCTGTTTTTT.

This rearrangement joins TRBV12-5 to TRBJ2-5, with 8 nucleotides matching TRBD2. With 1 base clipped from V and 4 bases from J, the junction kept 2 bases outside the gene matches. CDR1 is LGHNT and CDR2 is FRNRAP in the germline V gene. The CDR3 consists of 14 residues. The CDR3 spells CASGLAGGVETQYF. The CDR3 DNA sequence: TGTGCTAGTGGTTTGGCGGGAGGGGTAGAGACCCAGTACTTC.

This clone appeared many times. Distinct nucleotide sequences in the sample also encode this CDR3. The rearrangement links TRBV28 to TRBJ2-7; 13 bases fit TRBD2. Per the germline V gene, CDR1 is MDHEN and CDR2 is SYDVKM. The CDR3 extends over 19 amino acids. Trimming at V came to 5 bases and at J to 0 bases, leaving 13 bases not matched to a gene. CDR3 sequence reads: CASSPRTSGRRGLSYEQYF. The DNA for the CDR3 is TGTGCCAGCAGTCCGCGGACTAGCGGGAGAAGGGGTCTCTCCTACGAGCAGTACTTC.